Included here is one T cell receptor (beta chain) sequence, with context. Antigen specificity is unknown. These data come from a study of response to subunit inactivated influenza vaccine. Findings of the study overall: The authors suggested that every seasonal influenza vaccination recruits few new T cells.

TCRdb re-derived calls from the RT-PCR reads in MiXCR, one entry per CDR3 protein. The data show 530,000 or so distinct CDR3 sequences, with around 11% seen just once and about a tenth held by the top ten. V dropped 0 bases and J dropped 3 bases, with 17 bases sitting between them. Per the germline V gene, CDR1 is DFQATT and CDR2 is SNEGSKA (reference sequence). The CDR3 spans 16 residues. This receptor was taken from a man between 50 and 59 years old who received an inactivated influenza vaccine. Material: PBMCs from blood, obtained on the day of vaccination. This chain joins TRBV20-1 and TRBJ2-5, with D perhaps assigned TRBD1 or TRBD2 (5 bases each). The chain's CDR3 is CSARDPSRGFEETQYF. CDR3 DNA: TGCAGTGCTAGAGATCCGTCTCGGGGCTTCGAAGAGACCCAGTACTTC.